Here is one TCR beta chain with its context. This clonotype showed up many times. Its target antigen remains unknown. One base away there is no much larger clone; base qualities are not given. V trim: 2 bases; J trim: 0 bases; unmatched bases: 6. As encoded in the germline V gene, CDR1 is MNHEY while CDR2 is SVGAGI. The CDR3 holds 16 amino acids from the cysteine to the phenylalanine. The CDR3 DNA has 48 bases and is translated from base 1. The receptor library was made with multiplex PCR. TCRdb names Illumina HiSeq 4000 as the instrument used. iRepertoire HTBI primers and Arm-PCR amplification of CDR3 regions were used to construct TCR beta libraries. Before sequencing, the PCR products went through gel purification. The paper's processing steps were these. Across samples, around 62 TRBV and 13 to 15 TRBJ segments were identified and used for gene usage analysis of CDR3 amino acid clonotypes. COPE and FqMerger were used to merge the filtered high-quality paired reads into contigs. BLAST was used to align contigs to IMGT TRBV, TRBD and TRBJ reference genes, with CDR3 defined following IMGT. Highly expanded clones were defined as clonotypes with a frequency above 0.1%. Shannon entropy served as the measure of repertoire diversity, while the Gini coefficient captured V-J evenness. Clonotypes shared by more than one individual were considered public. Using fastp trimming at Q25 and MiXCR clonotype assembly, TCRdb reanalyzed the public sequencing data and kept in-frame beta chains. Each CDR3 protein gets just one entry, which takes the most common genes and DNA from the rows behind it. Here the V and J calls rest on TCRdb's processing, not on the authors' analysis. The sample table lists 360,000 or so distinct CDR3 sequences, roughly 25% of them with a count of one. Of the sample, 25% to 30% falls within the top ten clones.

The data belong to a study of regulatory T cells in long-lasting Graves disease (TCRdb year 2021). At the level of the whole study: To count as having persistent Graves' disease, a patient had to have received antithyroid drug treatment for over 5 years with TSH receptor autoantibodies remaining persistently positive. Patients with persistent Graves' disease were compared with patients with newly diagnosed Graves' disease using TCR sequencing and RNA sequencing of peripheral blood. The study was registered as a clinical trial and conducted in China. A total of roughly 33 samples underwent TCR sequencing: 13 from persistent and roughly 20 from newly diagnosed Graves' disease patients. On average, persistent Graves' disease patients in the clinical cohort had been on antithyroid drugs for approximately ten years.

The time point label here, explained by the study, means: persistent/refractory GD, antithyroid drugs over 5 years with positive TRAb. For both TCR sequencing and RNA sequencing, RNA was extracted from PBMCs using TRIzol. Graves' disease was diagnosed according to American Thyroid Association guidelines. Recruitment of patients was carried out at an endocrinology department in Xi'an, China. From each patient, 7.5 to 10 milliliters of peripheral blood was collected into an EDTA anticoagulant tube. PBMCs were isolated by Ficoll Paque Plus density gradient separation without further T cell sorting. An Agilent 2100 Bioanalyzer and agarose gel were used to assess RNA quality, and a NanoDrop 2000 was used to measure RNA concentration. What the authors observed across the whole study: Patients with persistent disease shared more public clonotypes (approximately 2,500) than newly diagnosed patients did (more than 900). Sequencing and analysis were limited to the TCR beta chain. Persistent disease showed preferential use of TRBV28, TRBJ1-2 and TRBJ2-5, whereas newly diagnosed disease favored TRBV20-1 and TRBJ2-1. The authors noted that the small sample size was a limitation that may lower accuracy. Compared with newly diagnosed patients, persistent Graves' disease patients had lower TCR Shannon entropy and fewer highly expanded clones, which suggests clonal expansion. Because the primary lesion, thyroid tissue, could not be accessed, the study looked at peripheral blood alone.

The rearranged segments are TRBV6-5 and TRBJ2-7, and 8 junctional nucleotides match TRBD2. This TCR was recovered from a middle-aged woman with Graves disease. Donor details come from another sample of the same person, matched by shared clones. The sequences come from peripheral blood mononuclear cells (PBMCs), collected when the disease was refractory, from a patient treated with antithyroid drugs. The CDR3 loop reads CASSYTSGARSYEQYF. The base sequence is TGTGCCAGCAGTTACACTAGCGGAGCGCGCTCCTACGAGCAGTACTTC.